This TCR beta chain was retrieved from a study of T cell repertoires in cytomegalovirus infection (dated by TCRdb to the late 2010s). A note on the overall study: Recently identified HLA-C-restricted CMV epitopes, whose presentation resists viral immunomodulation, were targeted by peptide stimulations together with well-studied HLA-B-restricted epitopes. Donor HLA type was relevant to the analysis, because carriage of CMV infection together with the matching HLA type was indicated by public TCR beta signatures.

With respect to this clonotype: Its recognized antigen is unknown. No qualities accompany the bases; no much larger clone lies one base away.

The sample's treatment or condition, from its label and the paper: in vitro stimulation with specific CMV peptide epitopes to enrich CMV-specific T cells. As encoded in the germline V gene, CDR1 is SQVTM while CDR2 is ANQGSEA. The CDR3 runs 15 residues from the cysteine to the phenylalanine. Of all the DNA, just the CDR3 is kept, 45 bases in frame from base 1. V loses 6 bases at its end and J loses 4 bases; junction bases beyond the gene matches: 10. Instrument used: Illumina HiSeq 1500. TCRdb passed the public sequencing reads through fastp at Q25 and MiXCR, retaining productive beta sequences. Entries are consolidated by CDR3 protein sequence, retaining the most common genes and DNA. The sample contains 360,000 or so distinct CDR3 sequences, about 34% of them found a single time. Roughly 12% of the sample is held by the ten biggest clonotypes. The paper's findings and limits, for the study overall: Carriers of CMV infection plus the relevant HLA type were discriminated by the cumulative frequency of public TCR beta family members in the study cohort and in an independent approximately 360-donor cohort. In the ex vivo response, HLA-C-restricted CMV-specific TCR beta clonotypes were dominant, and in two of eight donors the single most frequent clonotype came from this HLA-C-restricted group.

The rearranged segments are TRBV29-1 and TRBJ2-2; 8 central nucleotides agree with TRBD1. Sequences were derived from cultured PBMCs, sampled from culture after CMV antigen stimulation. The sequence came from a human donor in good health (CMV status not recorded). Some clones in this sample may be carry-over from other donors' samples. The CDR3 loop reads CSVAVDRVGTGELFF. Here is the DNA: TGCAGCGTCGCCGTGGACAGGGTTGGCACCGGGGAGCTGTTTTTT.